Listed below are T cell receptor beta chains from one sample, sequenced in a study of T cells in Graves' hyperthyroidism and ophthalmopathy. TCRdb reprocessed the multiplex PCR reads with MiXCR, giving one entry per CDR3 protein. The repertoire holds hundreds of thousands of distinct CDR3 sequences, with around 17% as singletons. Specimen: blood. These receptors all come from a woman between 18 and 29 years old with Graves' hyperthyroidism. CDR3s include the opening cysteine and the closing phenylalanine or tryptophan. A D gene is named only where the DNA matches it firmly. A clone size is listed for some rows: how often the clone was seen (once, few, many), or a class if it is expanded.

J,D,size,V,DNA,CDR3
TRBJ1-1,NA,few,TRBV6-2/TRBV6-3,TGTGCCAGCAGTCTGCTTCAGGGGCCCTCCGAAGCTTTCTTT,CASSLLQGPSEAFF
TRBJ2-7,NA,NA,TRBV27,TGTGCCAGCAGTACTCAGGGCGGTGGCGAGCAGTACTTC,CASSTQGGGEQYF
TRBJ1-1,NA,many,TRBV30,TGTGCCTGGAGTAGGAATGCGAACACTGAAGCTTTCTTT,CAWSRNANTEAFF
TRBJ2-3,TRBD2,many,TRBV7-6,TGTGCCAGCAGCCCTCTCGCTAGCGGGGGGTGGGGTACGCAGTATTTT,CASSPLASGGWGTQYF
TRBJ1-4,NA,few,TRBV6-2/TRBV6-3,TGTGCCAGCAGCGCCGGACCCATTCGAAATGGAAAACTGTTTTTT,CASSAGPIRNGKLFF
TRBJ2-5,NA,NA,TRBV5-4,TGTGCCAGCAGCTTTCCCACCGGGGGAGAGACCCAGTACTTC,CASSFPTGGETQYF
TRBJ1-1,NA,many,TRBV12-3/TRBV12-4,TGTGCCAGCAGTTTAAGTGTGATTAGGAGGGAAGCTTTCTTT,CASSLSVIRREAFF
TRBJ2-3,NA,few,TRBV5-4,TGTGCCAGCAGCTTGATGTACACAGATACGCAGTATTTT,CASSLMYTDTQYF
TRBJ2-1,TRBD2,NA,TRBV3-1,TGTGCCAGCAGCCAAGAGATCGGGACAGACCCGGGACTAGCGAATAATGAGCAGTTCTTC,CASSQEIGTDPGLANNEQFF
TRBJ2-3,NA,few,TRBV19,TGTGCCAGTAGCTCCAGCCCCGGGGGTACGCAGTATTTT,CASSSSPGGTQYF
TRBJ2-3,NA,many,TRBV11-2,TGTGCCAGCAGCTTAAATAGGGTTGCAGATACGCAGTATTTT,CASSLNRVADTQYF
TRBJ1-2,TRBD1,NA,TRBV5-1,TGCGCCAGCAGCTTCCGGGACAGGGGGATCTATGGCTACACCTTC,CASSFRDRGIYGYTF
TRBJ2-2,NA,NA,TRBV5-6,TGTGCCAGCAGCTTGGACGGCCCCCTGACCGGGGAGCTGTTTTTT,CASSLDGPLTGELFF
TRBJ2-5,NA,many,TRBV28,TGTGCCAGCAGTTCTAGGGTTGGTTCAGAGACCCAGTACTTC,CASSSRVGSETQYF
TRBJ2-1,NA,NA,TRBV4-3,TGCGCCAGCAGCGGCCGGGACACCAATGAGCAGTTCTTC,CASSGRDTNEQFF
TRBJ1-5,NA,many,TRBV20-1,TGCAGTGCTAGAGCGACCGGCAATCAGCCCCAGCATTTT,CSARATGNQPQHF
TRBJ1-6,NA,NA,TRBV2,TGTGCCAGCAGTGAAGCCCCGGGGTGGCGAGGGTCACCCCTCCACTTT,CASSEAPGWRGSPLHF
TRBJ2-7,NA,many,TRBV6-1,TGTGCCAGCGGAGGGCTTGACGAGCAGTACTTC,CASGGLDEQYF
TRBJ1-1,NA,many,TRBV5-6,TGTGCCAGCAGCTTGGTGGGTCGGGCTGAAGCTTTCTTT,CASSLVGRAEAFF
TRBJ2-3,NA,many,TRBV3-1,TGTGCCAGCGCCCCAGCGCCGGGGAGCACAGATACGCAGTATTTT,CASAPAPGSTDTQYF
TRBJ2-2,NA,many,TRBV3-1,TGTGCCAGCAGCCAAAGGACGAACACCGGGGAGCTGTTTTTT,CASSQRTNTGELFF
TRBJ2-6,NA,few,TRBV10-2,TGCGCCAGCAGATCAGCCTCCGGGGCCAACGTCCTGACTTTC,CASRSASGANVLTF